This TCR beta chain is drawn from a study of T-cell reconstitution after alpha-beta-depleted transplantation in children. Study-wide points: Reports say that about two months after transplant, the alpha-beta T cells came out of several hundred graft clones that had expanded. Most T-cell counts and diversity one year after the transplant came from T cells that were newly produced. Surviving recipient T cells and thymic progenitors underlay high day-60 TCRbeta diversity in some patients.

Germline loops: CDR1 SGHRS, CDR2 YFSETQ. The CDR3 has 15 residues. V was shortened by 1 base and J by 2 bases, with 12 bases between the two germline ends. Preparation of the TCRbeta library involved a method that used unique molecular identifiers. TCRdb processed the PCR reads anew with MiXCR; each CDR3 protein has one entry. This table holds about 110,000 distinct CDR3 sequences, around 6.4% found once. Remarks on this clonotype: Antigen specificity is unknown. This may be a read error, as it is one base from a much larger clone.

The sequence derives from a male patient between 2 and 15 years old who had a stem cell transplant for acute lymphoblastic leukemia, so the T cells may come from the graft donor. This chain joins TRBV5-1 and TRBJ1-2; D gene ambiguous. The sequencing used PBMCs, mostly from graft donor cells, collected 360 days after TCRalphabeta/CD19-depleted stem cell transplant. In DNA, the CDR3 is TGCGCCAGCAGCTTGCTTCCGTGTCCCAACTATGGCTACACCTTC. This encodes CASSLLPCPNYGYTF.